The 10 T cell receptor beta chains reported below all come from one sample, sequenced in a study of T-cell memory formation after mild COVID-19. TCRdb re-called the 5' RACE reads through MiXCR, storing one row per CDR3 protein. The data show approximately 340,000 distinct CDR3 sequences, roughly 15% seen once. What was sequenced was PBMCs or a T cell subset sorted from them (not recorded which). These receptors originate from a man between 18 and 35 years old who had mild COVID-19 (a few samples of this study predate the infection). Cell type and time point are not known.

The chain uses TRBV20-1 and TRBJ2-5; D unclear. There are 11 residues in the CDR3. The germline V gene encodes CDR1 DFQATT and CDR2 SNEGSKA (reference sequence). V lost 2 bases to trimming and J lost 5 bases, with 6 bases between them. CDR3 coding DNA: TGCAGTGCTAGACCCTGGGAGACCCAGTACTTC. Its protein is CSARPWETQYF.

The V and J genes are TRBV5-1 and TRBJ2-5, with no clear D. This CDR3 is 12 amino acids long. Trimming removed 0 bases from V and 7 bases from J, with 7 bases in between. Germline-derived CDR1 and CDR2 are SGHRS and YFSETQ. The CDR3 DNA follows: TGCGCCAGCAGCTTGGGCGACGGGACCCAGTACTTC. Translation: CASSLGDGTQYF.

This clonotype came up a few times. The chain uses TRBV12-3 or TRBV12-4 and TRBJ2-7; 9 bases are shared with TRBD1. The CDR3 runs 14 residues. V dropped 5 bases and J dropped 5; count of bases not matched to a gene: 7. The CDR3 nucleotides read TGTGCCAGCAGTCCTCCGGGACAGGGACACGAGCAGTACGTC. This sequence encodes CASSPPGQGHEQYV.

This clonotype was picked up many times. CDR3 sequence (DNA): TGTGCCAGCAGCGCAGCGGGGGGTCTCTCCTACGAGCAGTACTTC. As protein: CASSAAGGLSYEQYF. The chain uses TRBV5-4 and TRBJ2-7; 9 nucleotides align to TRBD2. The junction had 5 bases not matched to a gene; V was cut back by 4 bases and J by 0 bases. Per germline, CDR1 SGHNT and CDR2 YYREEE (reference sequence). The CDR3 length is 15 residues.

The chain links TRBV12-3 or TRBV12-4 to TRBJ2-7; a weak D match, TRBD2 (5 bases). V was pared by 3 bases and J by 3 bases, with 6 bases between. The CDR3 contains 12 residues. The CDR3 region is CASSFAGYEQYF. In DNA, the CDR3 is TGTGCCAGCAGTTTCGCGGGCTACGAGCAGTACTTC.

At least ten counts were recorded for this clonotype. This sequence joins TRBV7-8 and TRBJ2-7; no clear D. V gave up 4 bases and J gave up 6 bases, with 16 bases separating them. Germline loops: CDR1 SGHVS, CDR2 FQNEAQ. The CDR3 extends over 14 amino acids. CDR3: CASSSALFGREQYV. The CDR3 nucleotides read TGTGCCAGCAGCTCCGCCCTTTTCGGGCGCGAGCAGTACGTC.

J is TRBJ1-4 and V is TRBV3-1; unclear D gene. V was shortened by 1 base and J by 8 bases, with 5 bases between the two germline ends. Looked up from germline, CDR1 is LGHDT and CDR2 is YNNKEL (reference sequence). The length of the CDR3 is 12 residues. DNA of the CDR3: TGTGCCAGCAGCCAAGTGGTGGAAAAACTGTTTTTT. This gives the protein CASSQVVEKLFF.

The chain has TRBV29-1 and TRBJ2-6; D is possibly TRBD1 (6 bases). The CDR3 sequence is 15 residues long. The V end lost 4 bases, the J end lost 0 bases, and 10 bases lay between the germline ends. Germline-derived CDR1 and CDR2 are SQVTM and ANQGSEA. The CDR3 reads CSVVDRNSGANVLTF. The CDR3 region has the DNA TGCAGCGTTGTCGACAGGAACTCTGGGGCCAACGTCCTGACTTTC.

This clonotype has a handful of counts. This chain joins TRBV9 and TRBJ2-1; 7 nucleotides match TRBD2. Trimming cost V 2 bases and J 4 bases; bases outside gene matches: 15. The CDR3 has 18 amino acids. Germline-derived CDR1 and CDR2 are SGDLS and YYNGEE. CDR3 amino acids: CASSVEPGESGAYNEQFF. The CDR3, as DNA: TGTGCCAGCAGCGTCGAACCGGGGGAAAGCGGGGCATACAATGAGCAGTTCTTC. Full variable domain (remainder filled in from reference TRBV9 and TRBJ2-1): DSGVTQTPKHLITATGQRVTLRCSPRSGDLSVYWYQQSLDQGLQFLIQYYNGEERAKGNILERFSAQQFPDLHSELNLSSLELGDSALYFCASSVEPGESGAYNEQFFGPGTRLTVL.

The sample holds many counts of this clonotype. The V and J genes are TRBV12-3 or TRBV12-4 and TRBJ2-7, with D tentatively TRBD2 (7 bases). CDR3 size: 15 residues. The ends were cut back, 5 bases at V and 3 bases at J, with 17 bases in the middle. The CDR3 region is CASSGGALGIYEQYF. The CDR3 DNA sequence: TGTGCCAGCAGTGGGGGGGCACTGGGGATCTACGAGCAGTACTTC.